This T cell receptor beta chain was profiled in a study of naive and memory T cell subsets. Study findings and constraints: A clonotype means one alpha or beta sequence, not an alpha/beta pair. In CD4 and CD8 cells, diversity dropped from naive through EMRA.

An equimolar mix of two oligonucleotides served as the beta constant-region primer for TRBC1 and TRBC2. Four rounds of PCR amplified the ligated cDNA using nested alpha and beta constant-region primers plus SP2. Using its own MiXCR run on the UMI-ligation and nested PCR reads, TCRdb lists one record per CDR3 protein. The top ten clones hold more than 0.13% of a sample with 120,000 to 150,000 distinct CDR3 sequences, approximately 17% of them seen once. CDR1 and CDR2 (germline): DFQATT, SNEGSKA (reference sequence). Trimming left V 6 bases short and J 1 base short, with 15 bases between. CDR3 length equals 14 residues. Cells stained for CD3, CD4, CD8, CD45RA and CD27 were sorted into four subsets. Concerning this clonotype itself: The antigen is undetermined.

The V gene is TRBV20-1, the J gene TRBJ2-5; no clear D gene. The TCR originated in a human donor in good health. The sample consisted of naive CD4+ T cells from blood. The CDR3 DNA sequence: TGCAGTGCCCCCCCGATGGGGTCCCAAGAGACCCAGTACTTC. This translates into CSAPPMGSQETQYF.